This T cell receptor beta chain appears in the sequencing data of a study of early T cells in non-severe SARS-CoV-2 infection. Background on the study: Chains were unpaired, as sequencing was done on bulk RNA from unsorted whole blood. Study-wide points: The study's VDJdb matching favored anti-spike CD8 responses and missed private and CD4 specificities.

The CDR3 is 14 residues long. With 6 bases clipped from V and 8 bases from J, the junction kept 12 bases outside the gene matches. As part of library construction, unique molecular identifiers were attached to individual cDNA molecules. TCRdb re-called the 5' RACE reads with MiXCR, one entry per CDR3 protein. The sample records over 60,000 distinct CDR3 sequences, approximately 10% being singletons. This clonotype was seen repeatedly, ten times or more. What it binds is unknown. The chain recombines TRBV12-3 or TRBV12-4 with TRBJ1-2; 7 nucleotides line up with TRBD1. This receptor was identified in an adult who was a healthcare worker with PCR-confirmed SARS-CoV-2 infection or an uninfected control (not recorded which). Sequencing used whole blood, obtained at baseline. The CDR3 sequence: CASSRTGRDGGYTF. The CDR3 DNA follows: TGTGCCAGCAGCCGGACAGGACGGGACGGGGGCTACACCTTC.